This passage covers 13 T cell receptor beta chains from one sample sequenced in a study of post-analysis software for immune sequencing data. Broader study findings: TRBV5-6, TRBV5-1 and TRBV20-1 were among four or five TRBV segments more frequent in patients than controls.

Their cognate antigens are unknown. Presence of unique molecular identifiers characterized the TCR beta cDNA libraries. TCRdb reanalysed the PCR reads using MiXCR and keeps one entry per CDR3 protein. The sample has under 900,000 distinct CDR3 sequences, 53% seen once. The sample consisted of blood. The receptor source for this set is a girl between 5 and 17 years old with multiple sclerosis.

The rearrangement links TRBV12-3 or TRBV12-4 to TRBJ2-4; tentatively, D is TRBD2 (6 bases). The CDR3 extends over 14 amino acids. Between the trimmed V and J ends, which lost 3 bases and 9 bases, there was a span of 15 bases. CDR3 region: CASSFLGGMGIQYF. The CDR3 DNA reads as TGTGCCAGCAGTTTCCTCGGGGGAATGGGCATTCAGTACTTC.

For the CDR3, the DNA is TGTGCCAGCAGCTTGAATTGGGGTTCCACCTCCTACGAGCAGTACTTC. Translation: CASSLNWGSTSYEQYF. J is TRBJ2-7 and V is TRBV5-6; D is undetermined. V was clipped by 1 base and J by 0 bases, with 14 bases between them. Germline values: CDR1 SGHDT, CDR2 YYEEEE. The CDR3 length is 16 residues.

Only one count was recorded for this clonotype. The chain uses TRBV11-3 and TRBJ2-1; D is perhaps TRBD2 (5 bases). CDR3 length: 13 residues. V gave up 5 bases and J gave up 5 bases, with 10 bases separating them. Germline V gene lookup returns CDR1 SGHNT and CDR2 YENEEA. This CDR3 is CASSRDGDNEQFF. In DNA form, the CDR3 reads TGTGCCAGCAGCCGCGACGGGGACAATGAGCAGTTCTTC.

This rearrangement joins TRBV7-6 to TRBJ2-1; 8 nucleotides agree with TRBD2. Germline V gene sequence: CDR1 SGHVS, CDR2 FNYEAQ. The CDR3 loop spans 17 amino acids. V lost 5 bases, J lost 7 bases, and 16 bases stayed unmatched. The CDR3 DNA reads as TGTGCCAGCAGCCGAGTCTCCGGGAGGGCCTGGGGGAATGAGCAGTTCTTC. Its translation is CASSRVSGRAWGNEQFF. The variable domain in full, completed from reference TRBV7-6 and TRBJ2-1, reads GAGVSQSPRYKVTKRGQDVALRCDPISGHVSLYWYRQALGQGPEFLTYFNYEAQQDKSGLPNDRFSAERPEGSISTLTIQRTEQRDSAMYRCASSRVSGRAWGNEQFFGPGTRLTVL.

The chain recombines TRBV5-1 with TRBJ2-5; 9 nucleotides agree with TRBD1. Losses at the gene ends were 5 bases for V and 11 bases for J; bases not matched to a gene: 13. Germline V gene data show CDR1 as SGHRS and CDR2 as YFSETQ. CDR3 length: 14 amino acids. CDR3 nucleotide sequence: TGCGCCAGCAGGTCCCTGGACAGGGGCGTCCAGCAGTACTTC. This encodes CASRSLDRGVQQYF.

The V call is TRBV3-1, the J call TRBJ2-5; 7 bases match TRBD1. The J call may not be correct, given that the DNA end is closer to TRBJ2-7. Germline CDR1 reads LGHDT; CDR2 reads YNNKEL (reference sequence). The CDR3 is 17 amino acids. In DNA, the CDR3 is TGTGCCAGCAGCCATATCAAACCGGGACAGCGGCTGTACGAGCAGTACTTC. Residues: CASSHIKPGQRLYEQYF.

The J gene is TRBJ2-3, the V gene TRBV20-1; D not certain. This CDR3 region has 11 residues. V lost 3 bases to trimming and J lost 6 bases, with 7 bases between them. Germline values: CDR1 DFQATT, CDR2 SNEGSKA (reference sequence). Written as DNA, the CDR3 is TGCAGTGCTAGGTTACCTGATACGCAGTATTTT. Its translation: CSARLPDTQYF.

This clonotype was picked up a small number of times. This sequence joins TRBV20-1 and TRBJ2-5, with TRBD2 identical over 8 bases. Germline loops: CDR1 DFQATT, CDR2 SNEGSKA (reference sequence). This CDR3 has 16 amino acids. The trim removed 6 bases at V and 1 base at J, leaving 13 bases unmatched. CDR3 residues: CSATPGLAGVQETQYF. CDR3 DNA: TGCAGTGCCACACCCGGGCTAGCGGGCGTCCAAGAGACCCAGTACTTC.

V gene TRBV12-3 or TRBV12-4 combines with J gene TRBJ1-5, with D possibly matching TRBD1 (6 bases). V lost 8 bases, J lost 5 bases, and 13 bases lay in between. The CDR3 is 13 residues long. The CDR3 DNA follows: TGTGCCAGCCACTACAGGGAGTATCAGCCCCAGCATTTT. Amino acid sequence: CASHYREYQPQHF.

The chain combines TRBV12-3 or TRBV12-4 with TRBJ1-2; the D is unclear. The CDR3 consists of 15 residues. Trimming took off 5 bases at V and 3 bases at J, with 16 bases between the two ends. The CDR3 region has the DNA TGTGCCAGCAGTCCACGGAGGGAGGGAGACTATGGCTACACCTTC. This sequence encodes CASSPRREGDYGYTF.

A few counts support this clonotype. The chain has TRBV11-2 and TRBJ1-2, with a possible D match to TRBD1 (6 bases). Germline V gives CDR1 SGHAT, CDR2 FQNNGV. The CDR3 spans 14 residues. V lost 2 bases and J lost 3, with 10 bases in between. Here the CDR3 reads CASSLSSGDYGYTF. As DNA, the CDR3 is TGTGCCAGCAGCTTAAGTTCAGGGGACTATGGCTACACCTTC.

This clonotype has only a few counts. V is TRBV7-2 and J is TRBJ1-2, with D unclear. Germline V gives CDR1 SGHTA, CDR2 FQGNSA. This CDR3 comprises 15 residues. With 4 bases removed from V and 2 bases from J, the gap between germline ends came to 14 bases. The CDR3 bases are TGTGCCAGCAGCTCTCGGACCGCCAACAACTATGGCTACACCTTC. This gives the protein CASSSRTANNYGYTF. Combining the CDR3 with reference TRBV7-2 and TRBJ1-2 gives the whole variable domain GAGVSQSPSNKVTEKGKDVELRCDPISGHTALYWYRQSLGQGLEFLIYFQGNSAPDKSGLPSDRFSAERTGGSVSTLTIQRTQQEDSAVYLCASSSRTANNYGYTFGSGTRLTVV.

The chain combines TRBV6-5 with TRBJ2-5; D call uncertain. V was shortened by 6 bases and J by 2 bases, with 10 bases between the two germline ends. CDR1 and CDR2 from the germline V gene are MNHEY and SVGAGI. The CDR3 consists of 13 residues. CDR3 amino acids: CASRRLIQETQYF. DNA for the CDR3: TGTGCCAGCAGAAGACTCATACAAGAGACCCAGTACTTC.